In this sample, the clone carrying this TCR beta chain turned up a few times. Its target is unknown. This sample stems from a study of glioma-infiltrating T cells. V was clipped by 11 bases and J by 0 bases, with 5 bases between them. In germline, CDR1 is LGHNA, CDR2 YNFKEQ. The CDR3 totals 12 residues. Amplification of TCR alpha and beta CDR3 regions from RNA used iRepertoire nested multiplex PCR. For one-step reverse transcription and amplification, about 90-450 ng of tissue mRNA or PBMC total RNA was used. Each CDR3 protein is one row after TCRdb ran MiXCR on the multiplex PCR reads. This table has fewer than 110,000 distinct CDR3 sequences, about 30% appearing once. The study's findings and limits: CDR3 overlap between tissue and blood was very small. Above-expected tissue-blood divergence occurred in all gliomas, most in low-grade ones.

The specimen was glioma tissue, nonneoplastic brain tissue, or PBMCs (not recorded which). The TCR originated in a human donor with low-grade glioma or glioblastoma, undergoing nonglioma brain surgery, or in good health (not recorded which). The chain is built from TRBV4-2 and TRBJ2-6; D remains unclear. CDR3: CAVSSGANVLTF. The CDR3 DNA is TGTGCCGTGAGCTCTGGGGCCAACGTCCTGACTTTC.